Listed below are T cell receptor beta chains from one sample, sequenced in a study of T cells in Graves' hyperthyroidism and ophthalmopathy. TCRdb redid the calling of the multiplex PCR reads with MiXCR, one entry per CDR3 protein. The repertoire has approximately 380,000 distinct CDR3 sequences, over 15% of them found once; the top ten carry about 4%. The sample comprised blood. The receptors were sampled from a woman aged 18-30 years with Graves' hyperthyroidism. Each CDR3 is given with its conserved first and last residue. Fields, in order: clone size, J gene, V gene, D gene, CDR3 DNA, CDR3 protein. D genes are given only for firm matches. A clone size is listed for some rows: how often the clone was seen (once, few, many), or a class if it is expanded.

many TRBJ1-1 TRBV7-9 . TGTGCCAGCAGCTTAAGAGTGGGAGAGAACACTGAAGCTTTCTTT CASSLRVGENTEAFF
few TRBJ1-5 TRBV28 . TGTGCCACCTCACCCAATCAGCCCCAGCATTTT CATSPNQPQHF
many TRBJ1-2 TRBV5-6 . TGTGCCAGCAGCTTATCAGCTGACTATGGCTACACCTTC CASSLSADYGYTF
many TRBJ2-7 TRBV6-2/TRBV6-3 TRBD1 TGTGCCAGCAGACCGACAGGGGGCAACGAGCAGTACTTC CASRPTGGNEQYF
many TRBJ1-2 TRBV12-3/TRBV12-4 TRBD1 TGTGCCAGCAGTTTAAGTGTAGCGACAGGGGGGGATGGCTACACCTTC CASSLSVATGGDGYTF
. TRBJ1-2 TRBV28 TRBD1 TGTGCCACCACGGAGGGACAGATTTCTTATGGCTACACCTTC CATTEGQISYGYTF
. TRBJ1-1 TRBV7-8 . TGTGCCAGCAGCTTAGACGGGGGATATAACACTGAAGCTTTCTTT CASSLDGGYNTEAFF
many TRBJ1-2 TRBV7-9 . TGTGCCAGCAGCTTAGCCCGGGGGCTGGACTATGGCTACACCTTC CASSLARGLDYGYTF
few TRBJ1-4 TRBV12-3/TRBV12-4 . TGTGCCAGCAGTTTCGGATCCGGTTTTAGTAATGAAAAACTGTTTTTT CASSFGSGFSNEKLFF
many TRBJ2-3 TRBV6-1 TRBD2 TGTGCCAGCAGTGCAATCAGCGGGGGGGCCACAGATACGCAGTATTTT CASSAISGGATDTQYF
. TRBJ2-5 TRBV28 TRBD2 TGTGCCAGCAGTTTGCCTAGCGGGAGCTCAGAGACCCAGTACTTC CASSLPSGSSETQYF
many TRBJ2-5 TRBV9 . TGTGCCAGCAGCGCCACCCCCCAAGAGACCCAGTACTTC CASSATPQETQYF
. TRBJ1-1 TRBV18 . TGTGCCAGCTCCCCGGGAATAAGCTATGAAGCTTTCTTT CASSPGISYEAFF
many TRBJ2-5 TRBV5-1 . TGCGCCAGCAGCTTCGTTGCAGACCAAGAGACCCAGTACTTC CASSFVADQETQYF
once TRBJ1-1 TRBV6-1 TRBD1 TGTGCCAGCAGTGAACAGGACAGGGGAGCTTTCTTT CASSEQDRGAFF
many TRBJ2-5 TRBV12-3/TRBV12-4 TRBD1 TGTGCCAGCAGAAGACACCAGGGGGCTCAAGAGACCCAGTACTTC CASRRHQGAQETQYF
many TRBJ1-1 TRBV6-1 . TGTGCCAGCAGTGGGACGATATATGAAGCTTTCTTT CASSGTIYEAFF
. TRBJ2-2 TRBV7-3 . TGTGCCAGCAGCTTAACGGCAGGTTTAAACACCGGGGAGCTGTTTTTT CASSLTAGLNTGELFF
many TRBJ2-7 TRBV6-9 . TGTGCCAGCAGGTATTACGACGAGCAGTACTTC CASRYYDEQYF
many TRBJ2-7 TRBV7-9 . TGTGCCAGCAGCTTAGTACTATGGACGGTGGTGTACGAGCAGTACTTC CASSLVLWTVVYEQYF
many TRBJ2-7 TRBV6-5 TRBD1 TGTGCCAGCGCGCCGGGACAGGGGTCCTACGAGCAGTACTTC CASAPGQGSYEQYF
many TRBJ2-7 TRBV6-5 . TGTGCCAGCAGTTACTCAACAGGGGGGGCCTACGAGCAGTACTTC CASSYSTGGAYEQYF
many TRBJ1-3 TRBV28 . TGTGCCAGCAGTCCCCAGGGCTCGGCCCCTGGAAACACCATATATTTT CASSPQGSAPGNTIYF
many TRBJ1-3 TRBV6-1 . TGTGCCAGCAGTGACCACAGGGTGAAAGCTGGAAACACCATATATTTT CASSDHRVKAGNTIYF
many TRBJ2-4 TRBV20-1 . TGCAGTGCTACGAAGACTGCGAACATTCAGTACTTC CSATKTANIQYF
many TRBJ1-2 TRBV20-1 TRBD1 TGCAGTGCCCTTTTATATCTCGGACAGGGATCGGGTGGCTACACCTTC CSALLYLGQGSGGYTF
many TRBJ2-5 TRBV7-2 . TGTGCCAGCAGCTTATTAGGGGGACAAGAGACCCAGTACTTC CASSLLGGQETQYF
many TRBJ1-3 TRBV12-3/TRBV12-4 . TGTGCCAGCAGTGGGTTGAGGGGTAGGAACACCATATATTTT CASSGLRGRNTIYF
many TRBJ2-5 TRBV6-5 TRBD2 TGTGCCAGCAGTTACGGGGGGGTGGGTGGCCAAGAGACCCAGTACTTC CASSYGGVGGQETQYF
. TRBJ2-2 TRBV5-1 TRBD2 TGCGCCAGCAGCTCCCGAGCGGGGGGGAGCACCGGGGAGCTGTTTTTT CASSSRAGGSTGELFF
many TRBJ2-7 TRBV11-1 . TGTGCCAGCAGCGTAATAGGGGACGGTACGACCTACGAGCAGTACTTC CASSVIGDGTTYEQYF
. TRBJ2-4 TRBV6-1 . TGTGCCAGCAGAAGTTTGCTAGCCAAAAACATTCAGTACTTC CASRSLLAKNIQYF
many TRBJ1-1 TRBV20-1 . TGCAGTGCCCGAGAGGCTTCAGGGATGAACACTGAAGCTTTCTTT CSAREASGMNTEAFF
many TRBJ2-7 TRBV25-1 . TGTGCCAGCAGTGACGTCTCCTACGAGCAGTACTTC CASSDVSYEQYF
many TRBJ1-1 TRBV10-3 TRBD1 TGTGCCATCAGTGAACAGGGGAGCGGCACTGAAGCTTTCTTT CAISEQGSGTEAFF
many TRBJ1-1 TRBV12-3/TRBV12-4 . TGTGCCAGCAGTGCAAAACCGGGGCCCGTCAGGATGAACACTGAAGCTTTCTTT CASSAKPGPVRMNTEAFF